This T cell receptor beta chain appears in the sequencing data of a study of T-cell memory formation after mild COVID-19. TCRdb redid the calling of the 5' RACE reads with MiXCR, one entry per CDR3 protein. This table holds fewer than 250,000 distinct CDR3 sequences, about 27% found once. Trimming removed 4 bases from V and 13 bases from J; junction bases left unmatched: 7. The CDR3 is made up of 13 amino acids. Germline assignment: CDR1 SGHTA and CDR2 FQGNSA. What was sequenced was PBMCs or a T cell subset sorted from them (not recorded which). The sequence derives from an adult woman who had mild COVID-19 (a few samples of this study predate the infection). Cell type and time point are not known. V usage is TRBV7-2 and J usage is TRBJ2-4; the match to TRBD1 covers 10 bases. The CDR3 region has the DNA TGTGCCAGCAGCTCCCCGGGACAGGGGCCCCAGTACTTC. This gives the protein CASSSPGQGPQYF. The full variable domain, rest sourced from reference TRBV7-2 and TRBJ2-4, is GAGVSQSPSNKVTEKGKDVELRCDPISGHTALYWYRQSLGQGLEFLIYFQGNSAPDKSGLPSDRFSAERTGGSVSTLTIQRTQQEDSAVYLCASSSPGQGPQYFGAGTRLSVL.